A single sample is the source of the 23 T cell receptor beta chains below, sequenced in a study of CD8 T cells in ankylosing spondylitis. TCRdb re-analysed the 5' RACE reads in MiXCR, keeping a single row per CDR3 protein. The sample yields some 350,000 distinct CDR3 sequences, about 15% seen once. The sequencing input was blood, either unsorted or a sorted T cell fraction (not recorded which). Receptors were obtained from a male donor with ankylosing spondylitis or in good health (not recorded which).

This chain uses TRBV5-1 with TRBJ2-2; TRBD1 matches at 10 bases. Losses at the gene ends were 4 bases for V and 7 bases for J; bases not matched to a gene: 7. Per the germline V gene, CDR1 is SGHRS and CDR2 is YFSETQ. CDR3 length equals 15 residues. The CDR3 loop is CASSLDRGPGGELFF. Here the CDR3 DNA reads TGCGCCAGCAGCCTCGACAGGGGGCCCGGCGGGGAGCTGTTTTTT.

The chain links TRBV6-4 to TRBJ1-1, with TRBD1 matching over 9 bases. This CDR3 comprises 17 residues. The germline V gene has CDR1 MRHNA and CDR2 SNTAGT. Losses at the gene ends were 2 bases for V and 5 bases for J; bases not matched to a gene: 12. The DNA for the CDR3 is TGTGCCAGCAGTGACCCTCATTCGACAGGGGGAGAAACTGAAGCTTTCTTT. Its protein is CASSDPHSTGGETEAFF.

The gene calls are TRBV20-1 and TRBJ2-4, with a tentative D call TRBD2 (5 bases). V lost 5 bases and J 6 bases, leaving 17 bases between the germline ends. This CDR3 has 14 amino acids. Germline V gives CDR1 DFQATT, CDR2 SNEGSKA (reference sequence). In nucleotides, the CDR3 is TGCAGTGCTCCCCCCCGGGTAGGGAGAAACATTCAGTACTTC. This codes for CSAPPRVGRNIQYF.

This clonotype was seen more than once but under ten times. In DNA, the CDR3 is TGTGCCAGCACAGGACTGACACAAATTCAGTACTTC. It codes for CASTGLTQIQYF. The chain is built from TRBV6-5 and TRBJ2-4; TRBD2 might be the D (5 bases). The CDR3 is made up of 12 amino acids. From germline, CDR1 is MNHEY and CDR2 SVGAGI. With 7 bases removed from V and 10 bases from J, the gap between germline ends came to 14 bases.

This chain links TRBV18 with TRBJ2-1; D might be TRBD1 or TRBD2, each matching 6 bases. Germline lookup yields CDR1 KGHSH and CDR2 LQKENI. This CDR3 is built from 17 residues. V lost 1 base, J lost 4 bases, and 17 bases lay in between. The CDR3 DNA sequence: TGTGCCAGCTCACCACTAGTGGGGGGCCGGCCTTACAATGAGCAGTTCTTC. Its protein is CASSPLVGGRPYNEQFF.

A few counts support this clonotype. The chain combines TRBV6-1 with TRBJ1-1; 8 bases map to TRBD1. The germline V gene has CDR1 MNHNS and CDR2 SASEGT. Unmatched junction bases numbered 9, after V lost 7 bases and J lost 5 bases. The CDR3 has 14 amino acids. Here the CDR3 reads CASNLQGGRTEAFF. CDR3 in DNA: TGTGCCAGCAACTTACAGGGGGGGAGAACTGAAGCTTTCTTT.

This clonotype was seen more than once but under ten times. The rearrangement uses TRBV7-2 and TRBJ2-1, with TRBD1 matching over 7 bases. The germline V gene has CDR1 SGHTA and CDR2 FQGNSA. V shed 4 bases and J 10 bases; nucleotides not matched to a gene: 7. The CDR3 loop spans 13 amino acids. In DNA form, the CDR3 reads TGTGCCAGCAGCTCAGGGGGTTGGGGGGAGCAGTTCTTC. It is translated as CASSSGGWGEQFF.

This rearrangement joins TRBV5-1 to TRBJ2-7, with 9 bases matching TRBD1. Per germline, CDR1 SGHRS and CDR2 YFSETQ. This CDR3 is built from 15 residues. Germline trimming cut 0 bases from V and 6 bases from J; bases unmatched to any gene: 7. CDR3 loop: CASSLENRGRSEQYF. CDR3 in DNA: TGCGCCAGCAGCTTGGAGAACAGGGGGCGAAGCGAGCAGTACTTC.

In DNA form, the CDR3 reads TGTGCCAGCAGCCCGAAGATTACAATGAACACCGGGGAGCTGTTTTTT. This sequence encodes CASSPKITMNTGELFF. The rearrangement links TRBV5-6 to TRBJ2-2; D unresolved. The germline gives CDR1 SGHDT, CDR2 YYEEEE. The CDR3 runs to 16 residues. Trimming took 4 bases from V and 1 from J, leaving 14 bases between them.

There are a few counts of this clonotype. The rearrangement joins TRBV6-1 to TRBJ2-3; 11 bases are shared with TRBD1. CDR3 size: 14 residues. J lost 4 bases, V lost 6 bases, and 3 bases had no gene match. Germline V gives CDR1 MNHNS, CDR2 SASEGT. The CDR3 region is CASRGTGGSDTQYF. The CDR3 DNA reads as TGTGCCAGCAGGGGGACAGGGGGGTCAGATACGCAGTATTTT.

The J gene is TRBJ2-7, the V gene TRBV4-1; TRBD1 aligns across 7 bases. Germline V lookup: CDR1 MGHRA, CDR2 YSYEKL. The ends lost 0 bases at V and 4 bases at J; junction bases unmatched: 6. The CDR3 is made up of 15 amino acids. The CDR3 nucleotides are TGCGCCAGCAGCCAAGAAGATCGACAGGGTTACGAGCAGTACTTC. This translates into CASSQEDRQGYEQYF.

There are a few counts of this clonotype. The gene calls are TRBV20-1 and TRBJ2-5, with a possible D match to TRBD2 (5 bases). Trimming took off 4 bases at V and 2 bases at J, with 14 bases between the two ends. Germline lookup yields CDR1 DFQATT and CDR2 SNEGSKA (reference sequence). This CDR3 is 14 amino acids long. CDR3 protein: CSANQAEIQETQYF. The CDR3 DNA reads TGCAGTGCTAATCAAGCGGAAATACAAGAGACCCAGTACTTC.

This clonotype was picked up many times. V is TRBV12-3 or TRBV12-4 and J is TRBJ2-1, with 8 nucleotides matching TRBD1. The CDR3 extends over 14 amino acids. The V and J ends lost 7 bases and 3 bases, in that order; junction bases with no gene match: 5. CDR3 sequence: CASNSGGFYNEQFF. As DNA, the CDR3 is TGTGCCAGCAATTCAGGGGGCTTCTACAATGAGCAGTTCTTC.

There are many counts of this clonotype. The chain uses TRBV6-1 and TRBJ2-1, with 9 nucleotides matching TRBD2. Germline-derived CDR1 and CDR2 are MNHNS and SASEGT. The CDR3 loop spans 16 amino acids. J lost 7 bases, V lost 5 bases, and 12 bases had no gene match. The CDR3: CASSPPGGRASNEQFF. As DNA, the CDR3 is TGTGCCAGCAGTCCGCCCGGCGGGAGGGCCTCAAATGAGCAGTTCTTC.

This clonotype was detected a few times. V is TRBV5-1 and J is TRBJ2-1; D might be TRBD2 (5 bases). Germline loops: CDR1 SGHRS, CDR2 YFSETQ. The CDR3 consists of 15 residues. V was clipped by 2 bases and J by 0 bases, with 9 bases between them. The CDR3 protein is CASSFGGFSYNEQFF. CDR3 in DNA: TGCGCCAGCAGCTTTGGCGGGTTCTCCTACAATGAGCAGTTCTTC.

Worth noting for this clonotype: A read error may explain this, as a much larger clone is one base away. The genes are TRBV29-1 and TRBJ1-1; no definite D call. The V and J ends lost 3 bases and 0 bases respectively, with 8 bases between them. Germline CDR1 reads SQVTM; CDR2 reads ANQGSEA. The CDR3 length is 13 residues. CDR3 sequence (DNA): TGCAGCGTTGAGGGCAGCATGAACACTGAAGCTTTCTTT. Translating gives CSVEGSMNTEAFF.

CDR3: CASSPLRDTGELFF. CDR3 nucleotide sequence: TGTGCCAGCAGCCCCCTCCGGGATACCGGGGAGCTGTTTTTT. The V gene is TRBV3-1, the J gene TRBJ2-2; TRBD2 might be the D (5 bases). From germline, CDR1 is LGHDT and CDR2 YNNKEL (reference sequence). V was shortened by 4 bases and J by 5 bases, with 11 bases between the two germline ends. CDR3 size: 14 residues.

This sequence joins TRBV25-1 and TRBJ1-1; TRBD1 agrees at 7 bases. CDR1 MGHDK and CDR2 SYGVNS come from the germline V gene. J lost 0 bases, V lost 6 bases, and 1 base had no gene match. The CDR3 contains 13 residues. The CDR3 loop is CASRDRVNTEAFF. The CDR3 DNA sequence: TGTGCCAGCAGAGACAGGGTGAACACTGAAGCTTTCTTT. Variable domain in full (rest from reference TRBV25-1 and TRBJ1-1): EADIYQTPRYLVIGTGKKITLECSQTMGHDKMYWYQQDPGMELHLIHYSYGVNSTEKGDLSSESTVSRIRTEHFPLTLESARPSHTSQYLCASRDRVNTEAFFGQGTRLTVV.

The chain links TRBV5-1 to TRBJ2-2; no clear D. There are 15 residues in the CDR3. V shed 2 bases and J shed 5 bases, with 13 bases lying between them. The germline gives CDR1 SGHRS, CDR2 YFSETQ. The CDR3 DNA reads TGCGCCAGCAGCTTTTACCGGTTAAGGACCGGGGAGCTGTTTTTT. This gives the protein CASSFYRLRTGELFF. The entire variable domain, with the rest obtained from reference TRBV5-1 and TRBJ2-2, is as follows: KAGVTQTPRYLIKTRGQQVTLSCSPISGHRSVSWYQQTPGQGLQFLFEYFSETQRNKGNFPGRFSGRQFSNSRSEMNVSTLELGDSALYLCASSFYRLRTGELFFGEGSRLTVL.

This clonotype was recorded a few times. The chain carries TRBV6-1 and TRBJ2-7; 7 nucleotides match TRBD1. The CDR3 has 16 residues. The V gene's germline CDR1 is MNHNS and CDR2 SASEGT. V lost 0 bases to trimming and J lost 3 bases; unmatched junction nucleotides: 8. As DNA, the CDR3 is TGTGCCAGCAGTGAAGCAACGACAGGGCTGGACTACGAGCAGTACTTC. It is translated as CASSEATTGLDYEQYF.

This clonotype counts as medium-sized. The chain combines TRBV20-1 with TRBJ2-2; 10 bases match TRBD2. The CDR3 spans 16 residues. V was pared by 5 bases and J by 4 bases, with 10 bases of the junction left unmatched. Germline V gene lookup returns CDR1 DFQATT and CDR2 SNEGSKA (reference sequence). The CDR3 protein is CSAQLAGAAGTGELFF. CDR3 nucleotide sequence: TGCAGTGCTCAGCTAGCGGGGGCGGCCGGCACCGGGGAGCTGTTTTTT.

The table lists this clonotype with a few counts. The chain links TRBV30 to TRBJ2-5; no clear D. CDR3 length equals 12 residues. V lost 2 bases and J 8 bases, leaving 12 bases between the germline ends. The germline V gene encodes CDR1 GTSNPN and CDR2 SVGIG (reference sequence). CDR3 sequence reads: CAWSPPLGTQYF. CDR3 in DNA: TGTGCCTGGAGTCCTCCATTAGGAACCCAGTACTTC.

With regard to this clonotype: The junction and the germline gene differ at one end; a read error may be behind it. This rearrangement joins TRBV5-1 to TRBJ2-7, with 9 bases lining up with TRBD2. CDR3 length: 15 amino acids. Germline V CDR1 and CDR2: SGHRS, YFSETQ. The CDR3 nucleotides read TGCACCAGCAGCAGAGAAGCGGGGGGATACTACGAGCAGTACTTC. Residues: CTSSREAGGYYEQYF.